This entry lists 16 T cell receptor beta chains sequenced from one sample in a study of T cells after yellow fever vaccination (dated by TCRdb to between 2017 and 2020). Read against the paper, the sample's treatment or condition label means: live attenuated yellow fever vaccine strain. The library came from 5' RACE. The sequencing machine was an Illumina HiSeq 2500. Using fastp at Q25 and MiXCR, TCRdb reprocessed the public reads and kept productive beta chains. Duplicate CDR3 protein sequences are folded into a single record with the most common DNA and genes. Within this sample are more than 450,000 distinct CDR3 sequences, with around a fifth of them counted one time only. The ten largest make up roughly a sixth of the sample. This sample comprised PBMCs, obtained 20 to 25 days after the first yellow fever vaccination. The source is a man younger than 35 who received the YFV17D yellow fever vaccine.

This chain joins TRBV21-1 and TRBJ2-4. TRBV21-1 is classified as a pseudogene. The CDR3 is made up of 16 amino acids. The CDR3 DNA is TGTGCCAGCAGCAAACTCTGGCGACTAGCCAAAAACATTCAGTACTTC. This gives the protein CASSKLWRLAKNIQYF.

Points on this clonotype: This may arise from a read error, as a much more abundant clone is one base away. The J gene is TRBJ2-7, the V gene TRBV23-1; perhaps TRBD2 as D (6 bases). Being an ORF, TRBV23-1 has a function that is uncertain. This CDR3 has 14 amino acids. The CDR3 sequence is CASSQRGWAYKQYV. The CDR3 DNA sequence: TGCGCCAGCAGTCAACGGGGGTGGGCCTACAAGCAGTACGTC.

The rearrangement joins TRBV20-1 to TRBJ2-3; a possible D gene is TRBD2 (5 bases). The CDR3 sequence is 15 residues long. Germline lookup yields CDR1 DFQATT and CDR2 SNEGSKA (reference sequence). V was shortened by 6 bases and J by 0 bases, with 16 bases between the two germline ends. The CDR3 loop is CSAVAREFSTDTQYF. The CDR3 nucleotides read TGCAGTGCGGTGGCCCGGGAATTTAGCACAGATACGCAGTATTTT.

A few counts support this clonotype. The V call is TRBV19, the J call TRBJ2-3; possible D gene TRBD2, 7 bases. The CDR3 runs to 13 residues. V was pared by 8 bases and J by 4 bases, with 13 bases between. Germline V lookup: CDR1 LNHDA, CDR2 SQIVND (reference sequence). This CDR3 is CASGGGLADTQYF. For the CDR3, the DNA is TGTGCCAGTGGGGGGGGCTTGGCAGATACGCAGTATTTT. The full variable domain, its missing parts supplied by reference TRBV19 and TRBJ2-3, is DGGITQSPKYLFRKEGQNVTLSCEQNLNHDAMYWYRQDPGQGLRLIYYSQIVNDFQKGDIAEGYSVSREKKESFPLTVTSAQKNPTAFYLCASGGGLADTQYFGPGTRLTVL.

The V call is TRBV7-9, the J call TRBJ2-5; TRBD2 might be the D (7 bases). Trimming took off 2 bases at V and 3 bases at J, with 16 bases between the two ends. Germline V gene sequence: CDR1 SEHNR, CDR2 FQNEAQ (reference sequence). This CDR3 contains 16 residues. The CDR3 nucleotides read TGTGCCAGCAGCTTATCGGTGGGGGGGCCTGAAGAGACCCAGTACTTC. Protein sequence: CASSLSVGGPEETQYF. The entire variable domain, with the rest obtained from reference TRBV7-9 and TRBJ2-5, is as follows: DTGVSQNPRHKITKRGQNVTFRCDPISEHNRLYWYRQTLGQGPEFLTYFQNEAQLEKSRLLSDRFSAERPKGSFSTLEIQRTEQGDSAMYLCASSLSVGGPEETQYFGPGTRLLVL.

The V call is TRBV5-1, the J call TRBJ2-3; D unresolved. With 7 bases removed from V and 2 bases from J, the gap between germline ends came to 17 bases. Germline values: CDR1 SGHRS, CDR2 YFSETQ. This CDR3 is 15 amino acids long. CDR3 bases: TGCGCCAGCGGAGCTCGGGCGACCGCCACAGATACGCAGTATTTT. It yields the protein CASGARATATDTQYF.

This clonotype was seen more than once but under ten times. The V and J genes are TRBV5-4 and TRBJ2-7; D unresolved. V was shortened by 0 bases and J by 2 bases, with 9 bases between the two germline ends. The CDR3 contains 14 residues. Germline values: CDR1 SGHNT, CDR2 YYREEE (reference sequence). CDR3 sequence: CASSLAHSPYEQYF. The CDR3 nucleotides are TGTGCCAGCAGCTTGGCCCATAGCCCCTACGAGCAGTACTTC.

The table lists this clonotype with a few counts. The chain employs TRBV12-3 or TRBV12-4 and TRBJ1-1; no clear D. This CDR3 comprises 12 residues. Trimming shortened V by 6 bases and J by 8 bases, and 13 bases separated the two germline ends. The CDR3 DNA reads TGTGCCAGCAGCCAGATTAGACCAGAAGCTTTCTTT. This gives the protein CASSQIRPEAFF.

The chain joins TRBV5-4 to TRBJ2-3; 8 nucleotides agree with TRBD2. The V and J ends lost 5 bases and 6 bases, in that order; junction bases with no gene match: 2. This CDR3 has 12 residues. Germline CDR1 reads SGHNT; CDR2 reads YYREEE (reference sequence). The CDR3, as DNA: TGTGCCAGCAGGGAGCGGGGGGATACGCAGTATTTT. It translates to CASRERGDTQYF.

The V gene is TRBV4-3, the J gene TRBJ2-2, with D perhaps matching TRBD2 (6 bases). This CDR3 spans 16 amino acids. Germline CDR1 is LGHNA and CDR2 is YSLEER. Deletions cut 4 bases from V and 4 bases from J, with 16 bases between. The CDR3 region has the DNA TGCGCCAGCAGCCTAAACGGGGGTGCCTCCACCGGGGAGCTGTTTTTT. Translation: CASSLNGGASTGELFF.

This CDR3 is CASRGSWDEQFF. The CDR3 DNA is TGTGCCAGCAGGGGGAGCTGGGATGAGCAGTTCTTC. V and J are TRBV6-5 and TRBJ2-1; D perhaps matches TRBD2 (5 bases). The CDR3 covers 12 residues. Germline V gives CDR1 MNHEY, CDR2 SVGAGI. The V gene lost 6 bases and the J gene lost 8 bases, with 11 bases spanning the gap.

The rearrangement joins TRBV9 to TRBJ2-1; a possible D gene is TRBD2 (7 bases). This CDR3 is 17 amino acids long. The V end lost 4 bases, the J end lost 9 bases, and 26 bases lay between the germline ends. CDR1 SGDLS and CDR2 YYNGEE come from the germline V gene. Here the CDR3 reads CASSYLGGGGRGSEQFF. The CDR3 coding sequence is TGTGCCAGCAGCTATCTAGGAGGGGGGGGGCGCGGATCTGAGCAGTTCTTC.

The J gene is TRBJ1-1, the V gene TRBV12-3 or TRBV12-4, with D unclear. V was clipped by 3 bases and J by 4 bases, with 12 bases between them. The CDR3 length is 14 residues. This chain's CDR3 is CASSLNSQVTEAFF. The CDR3 coding sequence is TGTGCCAGCAGTTTGAACAGTCAAGTCACTGAAGCTTTCTTT.

This chain links TRBV9 with TRBJ2-3; D possibly corresponds to TRBD1 (8 bases). The V end lost 4 bases, the J end lost 2 bases, and 17 bases lay between the germline ends. The CDR3 has 16 residues. Per the germline V gene, CDR1 is SGDLS and CDR2 is YYNGEE. CDR3 DNA: TGTGCCAGCAGCATACGGACAGGGAGGGACACAGATACGCAGTATTTT. It encodes CASSIRTGRDTDTQYF.

The sample holds a few counts of this clonotype. The chain has TRBV18 and TRBJ2-5, with 7 bases aligning to TRBD1. Trimming took 4 bases from V and 1 from J; bases not matched to a gene: 9. CDR1 is KGHSH, CDR2 LQKENI, per germline. The CDR3 is made up of 16 amino acids. Here the CDR3 reads CASSRDRQGTQETQYF. CDR3 DNA: TGTGCCAGCTCACGCGACCGACAGGGTACCCAAGAGACCCAGTACTTC.

This clonotype was observed a handful of times. The chain is built from TRBV6-5 and TRBJ2-7, with TRBD1 as a possible D gene (5 bases). This CDR3 has 14 amino acids. The germline gives CDR1 MNHEY, CDR2 SVGAGI. Trimming stripped 0 bases from V and 6 bases from J, with 12 bases between. The CDR3 region is CASSYSVQGPEQYF. CDR3 DNA: TGTGCCAGCAGTTACTCGGTGCAGGGCCCCGAGCAGTACTTC.